These T cell receptor beta chains were read from a single sample in a study of blood T cell repertoires in COVID-19. TCRdb's copy holds only in-frame clones and misses some; the assay was immunoSEQ multiplex PCR. Among about 300,000 clones, around 83% were seen once, and the ten largest hold 1% to 1.5%. Sequenced sample: peripheral blood. These TCRs come from a woman aged 45-65 years with acute or convalescent COVID-19. CDR3s leave out the opening cysteine and the closing phenylalanine or tryptophan.

J gene	V gene	CDR3 protein
TRBJ2-7	TRBV10-2	ASRGTGPYEQY
TRBJ1-1	TRBV19	ASSILPGQGNTEAF
TRBJ2-3	TRBV6-5	ASSGSTDTQY
TRBJ1-1	TRBV18	ASSPNWESLLNTEAF
TRBJ2-7	TRBV11-1	ASSLTLAEGYEQY
TRBJ2-5	TRBV6-4	ASSDGPAETQY
TRBJ1-1	TRBV6-5	ASRWDRSTEAF
TRBJ2-1	TRBV7-7	ASSPTGQPYNEQF
TRBJ1-3	TRBV2	ASRTTGLSGNTIY
TRBJ2-3	TRBV12-5	ASRWGTSTPDTQY
TRBJ2-1	TRBV6-2/TRBV6-3	ASSYSSVAGYNEQF
TRBJ1-4	TRBV28	ASQSWAEKLF
TRBJ1-6	TRBV14	ASSQYPGVPPLH
TRBJ1-1	TRBV7-2	ASSPMTVRNTEAF
TRBJ2-1	TRBV7-8	ASSLSRSPGASYNEQF
TRBJ1-2	TRBV29-1	SVERGGDGYT